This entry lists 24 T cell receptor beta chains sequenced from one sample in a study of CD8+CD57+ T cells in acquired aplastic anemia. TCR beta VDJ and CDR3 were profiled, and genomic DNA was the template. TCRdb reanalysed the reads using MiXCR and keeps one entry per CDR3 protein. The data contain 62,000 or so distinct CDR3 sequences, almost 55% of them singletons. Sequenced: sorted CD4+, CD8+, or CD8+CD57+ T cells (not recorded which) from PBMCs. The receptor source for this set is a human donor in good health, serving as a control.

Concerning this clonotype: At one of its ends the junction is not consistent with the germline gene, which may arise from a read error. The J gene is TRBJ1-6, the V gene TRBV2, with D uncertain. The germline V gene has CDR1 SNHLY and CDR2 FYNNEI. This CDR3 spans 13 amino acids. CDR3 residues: CASREENGSPLHF. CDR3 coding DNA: TGTGCCAGCAGGGAGGAGAATGGTTCACCCCTCCACTTC.

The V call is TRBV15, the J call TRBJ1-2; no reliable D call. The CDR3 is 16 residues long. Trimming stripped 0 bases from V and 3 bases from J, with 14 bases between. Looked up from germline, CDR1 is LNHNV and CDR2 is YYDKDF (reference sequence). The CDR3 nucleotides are TGTGCCACCAGCAGAGATCGAGGAACAGCCCACTATGGCTACACCTTC. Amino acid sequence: CATSRDRGTAHYGYTF.

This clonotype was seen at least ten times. CDR3 region: CASSPEWREVQETQYF. CDR3 DNA: TGTGCCAGCAGCCCCGAATGGAGGGAGGTCCAAGAGACCCAGTACTTC. The J gene is TRBJ2-5, the V gene TRBV3-1; D possibly corresponds to TRBD2 (6 bases). V lost 4 bases to trimming and J lost 1 base, with 16 bases between them. The CDR3 is 16 amino acids. Per the germline V gene, CDR1 is LGHDT and CDR2 is YNNKEL (reference sequence).

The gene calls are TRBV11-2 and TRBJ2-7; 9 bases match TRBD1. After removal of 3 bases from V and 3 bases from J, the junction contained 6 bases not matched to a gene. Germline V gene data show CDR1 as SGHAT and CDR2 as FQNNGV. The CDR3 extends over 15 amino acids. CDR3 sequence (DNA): TGTGCCAGCAGCTTGCGGACAGGGGCGTTCTACGAGCAGTACTTC. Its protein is CASSLRTGAFYEQYF.

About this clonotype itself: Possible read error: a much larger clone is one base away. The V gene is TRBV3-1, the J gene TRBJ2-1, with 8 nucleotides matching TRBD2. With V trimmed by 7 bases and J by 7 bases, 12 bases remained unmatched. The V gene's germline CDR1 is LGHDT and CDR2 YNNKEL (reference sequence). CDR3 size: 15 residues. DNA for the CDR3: TGTGCCAGCATGAGCGGGGGACAAGGGGGTAATGAGCAGTTCTTC. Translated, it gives CASMSGGQGGNEQFF.

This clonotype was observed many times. CDR3 nucleotides: TGCAGTGCTAGTTCCATTGCTAGCACAGATACGCAGTATTTT. Encoded protein: CSASSIASTDTQYF. The chain links TRBV20-1 to TRBJ2-3; no reliable D call. Germline CDR1 reads DFQATT; CDR2 reads SNEGSKA (reference sequence). This CDR3 has 14 amino acids. Trimming removed 3 bases from V and 0 bases from J, with 10 bases in between.

CDR3 in DNA: TGTGCCAGCGCAAGACTTGGCGGGATCGGGGTCACAGATACGCAGTATTTT. As protein: CASARLGGIGVTDTQYF. This chain links TRBV7-3 with TRBJ2-3; D is perhaps TRBD2 (6 bases). In germline, CDR1 is SGHTA, CDR2 FQGTGA. V was trimmed by 8 bases and J by 2 bases, leaving 23 bases between them. The CDR3 covers 17 residues. The full variable domain, with the rest looked up from reference TRBV7-3 and TRBJ2-3, is GAGVSQTPSNKVTEKGKYVELRCDPISGHTALYWYRQSLGQGPEFLIYFQGTGAADDSGLPNDRFFAVRPEGSVSTLKIQRTERGDSAVYLCASARLGGIGVTDTQYFGPGTRLTVL.

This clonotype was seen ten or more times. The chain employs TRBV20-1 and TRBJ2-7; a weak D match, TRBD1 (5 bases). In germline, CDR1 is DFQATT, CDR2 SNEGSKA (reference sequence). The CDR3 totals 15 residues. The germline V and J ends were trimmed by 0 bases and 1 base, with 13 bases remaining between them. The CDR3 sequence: CSARDSRASSYEQYF. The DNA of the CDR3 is TGCAGTGCTAGAGATTCCAGGGCTTCTTCCTACGAGCAGTACTTC.

CDR3 residues: CAWRQTSGDRYNEQFF. For the CDR3, the DNA is TGTGCCTGGAGGCAGACTAGCGGGGATCGTTACAATGAGCAGTTCTTC. This chain links TRBV30 with TRBJ2-1; 11 nucleotides match TRBD2. Germline V gene lookup returns CDR1 GTSNPN and CDR2 SVGIG (reference sequence). This CDR3 has 16 amino acids. Trimming removed 3 bases from V and 4 bases from J; junction bases left unmatched: 8.

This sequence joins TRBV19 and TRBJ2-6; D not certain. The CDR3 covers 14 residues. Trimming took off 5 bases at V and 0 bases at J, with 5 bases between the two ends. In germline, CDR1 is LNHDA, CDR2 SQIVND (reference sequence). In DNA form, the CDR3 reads TGTGCCAGTAGTTATGTCTCTGGGGCCAACGTCCTGACTTTC. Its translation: CASSYVSGANVLTF.

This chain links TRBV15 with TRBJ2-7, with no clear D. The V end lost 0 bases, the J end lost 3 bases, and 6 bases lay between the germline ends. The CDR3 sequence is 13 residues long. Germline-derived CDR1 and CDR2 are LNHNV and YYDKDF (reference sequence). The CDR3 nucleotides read TGTGCCACCAGCAGAGATCTGGGCTACGAGCAGTACTTC. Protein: CATSRDLGYEQYF.

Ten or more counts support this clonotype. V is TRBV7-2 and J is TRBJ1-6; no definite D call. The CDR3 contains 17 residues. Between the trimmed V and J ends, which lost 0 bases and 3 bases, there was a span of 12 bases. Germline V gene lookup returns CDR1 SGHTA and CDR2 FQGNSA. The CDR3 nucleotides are TGTGCCAGCAGCTTAGCGATGGGAAGGGTCTATAATTCACCCCTCCACTTT. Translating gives CASSLAMGRVYNSPLHF.

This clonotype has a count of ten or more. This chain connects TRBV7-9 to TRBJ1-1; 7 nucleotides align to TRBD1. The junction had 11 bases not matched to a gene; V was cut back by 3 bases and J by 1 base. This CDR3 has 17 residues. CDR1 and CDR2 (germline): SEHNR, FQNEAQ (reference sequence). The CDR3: CASSFYRGPQTNTEAFF. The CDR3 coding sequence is TGTGCCAGCAGCTTCTATAGGGGGCCACAAACGAACACTGAAGCTTTCTTT.

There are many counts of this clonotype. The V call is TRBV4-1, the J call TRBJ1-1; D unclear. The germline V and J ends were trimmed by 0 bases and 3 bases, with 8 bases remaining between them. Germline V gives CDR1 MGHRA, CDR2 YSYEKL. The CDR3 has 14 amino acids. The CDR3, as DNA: TGCGCCAGCAGCCAAGATCAGTACTACACTGAAGCTTTCTTT. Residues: CASSQDQYYTEAFF.

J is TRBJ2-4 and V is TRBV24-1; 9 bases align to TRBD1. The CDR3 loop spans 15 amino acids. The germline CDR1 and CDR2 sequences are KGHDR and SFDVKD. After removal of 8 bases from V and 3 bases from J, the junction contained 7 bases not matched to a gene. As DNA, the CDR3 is TGTGCCACCAACCGACAGGGGGAGGGCAAAAACATTCAGTACTTC. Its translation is CATNRQGEGKNIQYF.

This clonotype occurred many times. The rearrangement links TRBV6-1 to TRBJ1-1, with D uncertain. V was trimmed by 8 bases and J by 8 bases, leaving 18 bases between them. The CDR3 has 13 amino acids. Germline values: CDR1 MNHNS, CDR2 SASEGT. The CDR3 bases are TGTGCCAGCGTCCGAAAGGGTGAAGGAGAAGCTTTCTTT. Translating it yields CASVRKGEGEAFF.

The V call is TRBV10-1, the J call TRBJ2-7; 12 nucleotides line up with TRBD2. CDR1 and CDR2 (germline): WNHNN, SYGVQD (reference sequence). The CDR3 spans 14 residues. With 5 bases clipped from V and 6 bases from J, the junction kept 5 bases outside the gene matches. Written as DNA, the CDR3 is TGCGCCAGCAGTCCTAGCGGGAGGGCGTTCGAGCAGTACTTC. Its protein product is CASSPSGRAFEQYF.

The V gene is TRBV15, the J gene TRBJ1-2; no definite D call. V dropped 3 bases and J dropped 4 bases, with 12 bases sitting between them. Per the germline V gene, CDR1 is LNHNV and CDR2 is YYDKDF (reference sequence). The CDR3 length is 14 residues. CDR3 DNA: TGTGCCACCAGCAGCCAAGGACTGACCTATGGCTACACCTTC. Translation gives CATSSQGLTYGYTF. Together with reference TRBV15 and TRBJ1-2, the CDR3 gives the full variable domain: DAMVIQNPRYQVTQFGKPVTLSCSQTLNHNVMYWYQQKSSQAPKLLFHYYDKDFNNEADTPDNFQSRRPNTSFCFLDIRSPGLGDTAMYLCATSSQGLTYGYTFGSGTRLTVV.

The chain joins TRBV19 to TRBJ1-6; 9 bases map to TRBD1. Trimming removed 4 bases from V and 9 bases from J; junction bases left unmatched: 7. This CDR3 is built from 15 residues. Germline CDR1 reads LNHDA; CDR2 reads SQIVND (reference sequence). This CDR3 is CASSTSGQGGSPLHF. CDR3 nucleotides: TGTGCCAGTAGTACCTCGGGACAGGGTGGTTCACCCCTCCACTTT.

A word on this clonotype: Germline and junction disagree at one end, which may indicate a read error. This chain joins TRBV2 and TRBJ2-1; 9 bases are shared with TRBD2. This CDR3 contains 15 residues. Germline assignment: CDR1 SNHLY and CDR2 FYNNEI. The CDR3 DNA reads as TGTGCCAGCAGTGAACTAGCGGGGAACTACAAGGAGCAGTTCTTC. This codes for CASSELAGNYKEQFF.

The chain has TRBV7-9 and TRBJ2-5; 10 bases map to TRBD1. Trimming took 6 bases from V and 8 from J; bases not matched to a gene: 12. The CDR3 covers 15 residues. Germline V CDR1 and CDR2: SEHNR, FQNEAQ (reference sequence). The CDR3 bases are TGTGCCAGCAGTTCTCCGGGACAGGGGCGGCAAACCCAGTACTTC. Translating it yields CASSSPGQGRQTQYF. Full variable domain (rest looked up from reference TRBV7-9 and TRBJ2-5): DTGVSQNPRHKITKRGQNVTFRCDPISEHNRLYWYRQTLGQGPEFLTYFQNEAQLEKSRLLSDRFSAERPKGSFSTLEIQRTEQGDSAMYLCASSSPGQGRQTQYFGPGTRLLVL.

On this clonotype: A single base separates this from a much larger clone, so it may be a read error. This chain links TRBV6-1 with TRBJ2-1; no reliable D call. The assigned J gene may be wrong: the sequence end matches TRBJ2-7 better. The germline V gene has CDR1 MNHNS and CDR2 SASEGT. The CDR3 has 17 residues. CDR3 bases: TGTGCCAGCAGTAATAAACAACACGAAAGCTCCTACAATGAGCAGTACTTC. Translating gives CASSNKQHESSYNEQYF.

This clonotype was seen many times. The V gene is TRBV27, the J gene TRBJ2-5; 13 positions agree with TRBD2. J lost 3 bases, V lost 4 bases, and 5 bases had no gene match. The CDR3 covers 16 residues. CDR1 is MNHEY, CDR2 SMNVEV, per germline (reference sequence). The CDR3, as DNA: TGTGCCAGCAGTTCCACCGGGACTAGCGGGGAAGAGACCCAGTACTTC. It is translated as CASSSTGTSGEETQYF.

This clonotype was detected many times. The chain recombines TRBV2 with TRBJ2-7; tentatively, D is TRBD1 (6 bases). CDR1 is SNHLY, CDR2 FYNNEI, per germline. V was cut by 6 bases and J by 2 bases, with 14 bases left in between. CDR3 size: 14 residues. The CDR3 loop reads CASSETGVTYEQYF. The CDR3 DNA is TGTGCCAGCAGCGAGACAGGCGTAACCTACGAGCAGTACTTC.